This T cell receptor (beta chain) emerged from a study of cytomegalovirus exposure and HLA in healthy donors. Here immunoSEQ multiplex PCR was the method, and the copy in TCRdb shows in-frame clones only, minus some. The sample shows about 200,000 clones, almost 90% of them seen only once. Germline trimming cut 1 base from V and 4 bases from J; bases unmatched to any gene: 7. From germline, CDR1 is SGHRS and CDR2 YFSETQ. The CDR3 has 15 amino acids. What was sequenced was PBMCs. J is TRBJ1-2 and V is TRBV5-1, with 7 bases fitting TRBD1. This TCR came from a woman in her late teens or twenties in good health and CMV-seronegative. CDR3 in DNA: TGCGCCAGCAGCTTGCGAAGGGACAGCCCCTATGGCTACACCTTC. Its protein is CASSLRRDSPYGYTF.